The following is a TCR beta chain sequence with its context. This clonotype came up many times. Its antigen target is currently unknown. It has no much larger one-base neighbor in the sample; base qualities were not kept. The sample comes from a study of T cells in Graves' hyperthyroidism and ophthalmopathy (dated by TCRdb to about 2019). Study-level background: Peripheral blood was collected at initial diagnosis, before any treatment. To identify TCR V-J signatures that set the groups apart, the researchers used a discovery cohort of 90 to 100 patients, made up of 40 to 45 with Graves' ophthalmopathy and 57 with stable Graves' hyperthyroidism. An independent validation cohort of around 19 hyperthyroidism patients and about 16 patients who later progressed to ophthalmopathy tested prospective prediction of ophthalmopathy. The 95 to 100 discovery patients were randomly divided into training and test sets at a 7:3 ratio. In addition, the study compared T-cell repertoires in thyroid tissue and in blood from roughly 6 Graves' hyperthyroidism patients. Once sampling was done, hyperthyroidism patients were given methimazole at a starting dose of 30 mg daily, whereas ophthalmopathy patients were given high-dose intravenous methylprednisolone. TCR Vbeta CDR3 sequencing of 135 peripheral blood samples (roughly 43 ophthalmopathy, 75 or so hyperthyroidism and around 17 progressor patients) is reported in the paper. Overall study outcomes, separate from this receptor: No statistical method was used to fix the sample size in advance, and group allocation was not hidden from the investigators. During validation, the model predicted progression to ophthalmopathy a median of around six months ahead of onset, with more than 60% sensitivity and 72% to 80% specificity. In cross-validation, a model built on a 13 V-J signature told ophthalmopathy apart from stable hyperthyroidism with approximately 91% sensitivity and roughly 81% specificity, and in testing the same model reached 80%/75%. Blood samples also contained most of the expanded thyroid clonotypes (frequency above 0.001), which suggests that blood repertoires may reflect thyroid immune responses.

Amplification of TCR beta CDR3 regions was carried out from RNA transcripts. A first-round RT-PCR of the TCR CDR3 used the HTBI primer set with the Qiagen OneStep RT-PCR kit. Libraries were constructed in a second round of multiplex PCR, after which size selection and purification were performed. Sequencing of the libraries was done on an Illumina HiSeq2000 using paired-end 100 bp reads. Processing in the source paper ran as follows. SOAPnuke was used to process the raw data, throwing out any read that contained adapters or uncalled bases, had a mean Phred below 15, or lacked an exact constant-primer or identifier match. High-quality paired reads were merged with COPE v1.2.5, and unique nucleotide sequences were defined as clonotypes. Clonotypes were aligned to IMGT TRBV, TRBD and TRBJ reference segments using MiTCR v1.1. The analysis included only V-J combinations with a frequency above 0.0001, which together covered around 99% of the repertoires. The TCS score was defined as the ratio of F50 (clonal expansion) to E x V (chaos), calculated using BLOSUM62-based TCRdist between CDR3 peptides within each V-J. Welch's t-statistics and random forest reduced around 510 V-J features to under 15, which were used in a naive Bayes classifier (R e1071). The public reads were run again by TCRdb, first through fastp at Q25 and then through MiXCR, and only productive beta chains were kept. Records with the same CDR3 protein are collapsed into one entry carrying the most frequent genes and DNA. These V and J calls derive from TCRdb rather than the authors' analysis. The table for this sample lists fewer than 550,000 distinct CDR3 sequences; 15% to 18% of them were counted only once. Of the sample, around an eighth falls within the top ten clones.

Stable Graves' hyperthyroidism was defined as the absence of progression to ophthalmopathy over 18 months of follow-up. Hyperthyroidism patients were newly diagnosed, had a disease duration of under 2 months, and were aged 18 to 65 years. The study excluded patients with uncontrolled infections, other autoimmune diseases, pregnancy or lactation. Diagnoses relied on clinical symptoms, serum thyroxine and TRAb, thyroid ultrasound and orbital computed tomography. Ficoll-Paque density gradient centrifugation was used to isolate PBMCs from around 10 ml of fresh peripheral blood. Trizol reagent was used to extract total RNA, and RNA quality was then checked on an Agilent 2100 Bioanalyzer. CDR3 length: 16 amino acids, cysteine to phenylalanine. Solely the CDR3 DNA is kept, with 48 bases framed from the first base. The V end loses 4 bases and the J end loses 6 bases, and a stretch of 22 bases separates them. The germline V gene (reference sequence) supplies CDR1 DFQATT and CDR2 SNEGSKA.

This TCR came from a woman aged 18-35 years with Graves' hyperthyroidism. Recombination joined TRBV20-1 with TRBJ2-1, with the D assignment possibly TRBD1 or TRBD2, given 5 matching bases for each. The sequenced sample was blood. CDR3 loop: CSATNNRDLLGNEQFF. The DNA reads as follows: TGCAGTGCTACCAACAACCGGGACCTCCTTGGCAATGAGCAGTTCTTC.